This T cell receptor beta chain emerged from a study of Graves' ophthalmopathy and Graves' hyperthyroidism. Study-wide context: Peripheral blood samples were taken at initial diagnosis, before any treatment.

This clonotype was seen repeatedly, ten times or more. Its antigen remains unidentified. The PBMCs used were ones drawn from 10 ml of fresh peripheral blood. Beta-chain TCR CDR3 regions were amplified from RNA transcripts. Scientists carried out first-round RT-PCR using HTBI primers and then a second-round multiplex PCR. A single record per CDR3 protein comes from TCRdb applying MiXCR to the multiplex PCR reads. This table holds 340,000 or so distinct CDR3 sequences, 15% to 20% found once. Regarding the study as a whole: Detected in blood as well were most expanded thyroid clonotypes with frequency above 0.001. A model of 13 signatures distinguished ophthalmopathy from stable hyperthyroidism at approximately 89% sensitivity and about 80% specificity.

This clonotype originated in an adult man with Graves' ophthalmopathy. The sequencing input was peripheral blood.

This CDR3 reads CASSPGTFSYTF. The CDR3, as DNA: TGTGCCAGCAGTCCGGGGACATTTAGCTACACCTTC. The V call is TRBV12-3 or TRBV12-4, the J call TRBJ1-2, with TRBD1 as a possible D gene (6 bases). V gave up 5 bases and J gave up 9 bases, with 13 bases separating them. The CDR3 has 12 amino acids.